One and the same sample provided the 32 T cell receptor beta chains below, sequenced in a study of T-cell memory formation after mild COVID-19 (dated by TCRdb to the early 2020s). Library prep was done by 5' RACE. The instrument given in TCRdb is Illumina NovaSeq 6000. Using fastp trimming at Q25 and MiXCR clonotype assembly, TCRdb reanalyzed the public sequencing data and kept in-frame beta chains. Rows are unified per CDR3 protein, each entry keeping the most common DNA and genes. The sample yields some 130,000 distinct CDR3 sequences; more than 15% were counted once. The biggest ten clones account for around 13% of the sample. Source material: PBMCs or a T cell subset sorted from them (not recorded which). These receptors were obtained from an adult woman who had mild COVID-19 (a few samples of this study predate the infection). The sample titles of this study are shuffled in the database, so cell type and time point are left out; the donor was told from shared clones.

This clonotype was detected only a few times. This sequence joins TRBV6-5 and TRBJ2-7; D may be TRBD1 (5 bases). The V gene's germline CDR1 is MNHEY and CDR2 SVGAGI. This CDR3 comprises 13 residues. The V end lost 8 bases, the J end lost 2 bases, and 13 bases lay between the germline ends. DNA of the CDR3: TGTGCCAGCTCCCAGGGTAGGACCTACGAGCAGTACTTC. This encodes CASSQGRTYEQYF.

The CDR3 reads CSAMGPRLWSYGYTF. The CDR3 region has the DNA TGCAGTGCTATGGGTCCGAGGCTCTGGAGCTATGGCTACACCTTC. The chain couples TRBV20-1 to TRBJ1-2; D not certain. V lost 4 bases to trimming and J lost 4 bases, with 19 bases between them. Germline CDR1 reads DFQATT; CDR2 reads SNEGSKA (reference sequence). The CDR3 covers 15 residues.

There are a few counts of this clonotype. The V call is TRBV2, the J call TRBJ2-3; 9 nucleotides agree with TRBD2. This CDR3 has 15 amino acids. J was trimmed by 7 bases and V by 8 bases; bases with no gene match: 13. Germline assignment: CDR1 SNHLY and CDR2 FYNNEI. The CDR3 coding sequence is TGTGCCAGCGTCCAACTAGCGGGCCGACCACATACGCAGTATTTT. The encoded protein is CASVQLAGRPHTQYF. Full variable domain (missing parts from reference TRBV2 and TRBJ2-3): EPEVTQTPSHQVTQMGQEVILRCVPISNHLYFYWYRQILGQKVEFLVSFYNNEISEKSEIFDDQFSVERPDGSNFTLKIRSTKLEDSAMYFCASVQLAGRPHTQYFGPGTRLTVL.

The rearrangement links TRBV2 to TRBJ2-1; no firm D call. Germline CDR1 is SNHLY and CDR2 is FYNNEI. Trimming removed 8 bases from V and 6 bases from J, with 17 bases in between. The CDR3 length is 14 residues. The CDR3 protein is CASSWVDLFNEQFF. The CDR3 DNA follows: TGTGCCAGCTCCTGGGTCGATCTTTTCAATGAGCAGTTCTTC.

This clonotype was seen only a few times. J is TRBJ2-7 and V is TRBV5-1; D gene uncertain. The CDR3 is 14 residues long. Germline V gene sequence: CDR1 SGHRS, CDR2 YFSETQ. Trimming removed 0 bases from V and 0 bases from J, with 7 bases in between. The CDR3 DNA sequence: TGCGCCAGCAGCTTGGGGTCGGACTCCTACGAGCAGTACTTC. Translating gives CASSLGSDSYEQYF.

This sequence joins TRBV20-1 and TRBJ1-1; D possibly corresponds to TRBD1 (5 bases). The CDR3 is 13 amino acids. V was trimmed by 3 bases and J by 1 base, leaving 9 bases between them. Germline CDR1 DFQATT, CDR2 SNEGSKA (reference sequence). The chain's CDR3 is CSASPGGNTEAFF. CDR3 sequence (DNA): TGCAGTGCTAGCCCGGGGGGGAACACTGAAGCTTTCTTT.

This chain joins TRBV5-6 and TRBJ1-4; D unclear. This CDR3 contains 14 residues. Trimming removed 1 base from V and 6 bases from J, with 10 bases in between. Per the germline V gene, CDR1 is SGHDT and CDR2 is YYEEEE. The CDR3 nucleotides are TGTGCCAGCAGCTTGCCGGGGATGTATGAAAAACTGTTTTTT. It yields the protein CASSLPGMYEKLFF.

This clonotype came up a few times. The rearrangement uses TRBV12-3 or TRBV12-4 and TRBJ1-5; 9 nucleotides align to TRBD1. Trimming took 6 bases from V and 4 from J; bases not matched to a gene: 1. The CDR3 contains 13 residues. The CDR3 reads CASRGQGNQPQHF. In DNA form, the CDR3 reads TGTGCCAGCAGGGGACAGGGAAATCAGCCCCAGCATTTT.

The chain couples TRBV24-1 to TRBJ2-1, with 13 bases matching TRBD2. In germline, CDR1 is KGHDR, CDR2 SFDVKD. This CDR3 has 19 residues. The J segment lost 3 bases and the V segment lost 3 bases, leaving 10 bases of the junction unmatched. The CDR3: CATSDNAWTSGSIYNEQFF. For the CDR3, the DNA is TGTGCCACCAGTGATAATGCGTGGACTAGCGGGAGTATCTACAATGAGCAGTTCTTC.

The chain combines TRBV12-3 or TRBV12-4 with TRBJ1-1; a weak D match, TRBD1 (5 bases). This CDR3 is built from 17 residues. Trimming pared 3 bases from V and 3 bases from J, leaving 20 bases between. Here the CDR3 reads CASSFEVPGMRDTEAFF. In nucleotides, the CDR3 is TGTGCCAGCAGTTTCGAGGTTCCAGGGATGAGGGACACTGAAGCTTTCTTT.

The DNA of the CDR3 is TGCGCCAGCAGCCAGGCGGGACTAGCGGGAGTAGGCACCGGGGAGCTGTTTTTT. It codes for CASSQAGLAGVGTGELFF. This chain links TRBV4-1 with TRBJ2-2; TRBD2 agrees at 14 bases. V was clipped by 3 bases and J by 4 bases; unmatched bases: 7. The CDR3 is 18 amino acids. Germline CDR1 is MGHRA and CDR2 is YSYEKL.

The rearrangement links TRBV3-1 to TRBJ2-1; D is perhaps TRBD2 (5 bases). Germline loops: CDR1 LGHDT, CDR2 YNNKEL (reference sequence). The CDR3 runs 16 residues. V was clipped by 0 bases and J by 3 bases, with 12 bases between them. In nucleotides, the CDR3 is TGTGCCAGCAGCCAAGATCGAGGGCTTAGCTACAATGAGCAGTTCTTC. This translates into CASSQDRGLSYNEQFF.

This clonotype was seen a handful of times. The V gene is TRBV12-3 or TRBV12-4, the J gene TRBJ2-1, with 11 positions matching TRBD2. This CDR3 is built from 15 residues. Trimming at V came to 6 bases and at J to 3 bases, leaving 4 bases not matched to a gene. As DNA, the CDR3 is TGTGCCAGCAGCACGACTAGCGGGAACTACAATGAGCAGTTCTTC. It codes for CASSTTSGNYNEQFF.

This clonotype has only a few counts. The CDR3 DNA sequence: TGCGCCAGCAGCCTCGGGGGGCCATACGAGCAGTACTTC. Translating gives CASSLGGPYEQYF. The chain uses TRBV5-1 and TRBJ2-7; tentative D call: TRBD2 (7 bases). Germline V gene lookup returns CDR1 SGHRS and CDR2 YFSETQ. The CDR3 spans 13 residues. V dropped 4 bases and J dropped 4 bases, with 12 bases sitting between them.

This rearrangement joins TRBV6-4 to TRBJ1-2; 7 bases are shared with TRBD1. Germline assignment: CDR1 MRHNA and CDR2 SNTAGT. The CDR3 contains 14 residues. The ends lost 5 bases at V and 0 bases at J; junction bases unmatched: 3. CDR3 bases: TGTGCCAGCAGTCCGACAGGGTCTAACTATGGCTACACCTTC. The encoded protein is CASSPTGSNYGYTF.

The chain uses TRBV13 and TRBJ2-3, with 9 bases identical to TRBD2. The CDR3 sequence is 13 residues long. V lost 0 bases and J lost 10; bases outside the gene matches: 2. Germline V CDR1 and CDR2: PRHDT, FYEKMQ (reference sequence). The CDR3 is CASSLGSGGPQYF. CDR3 DNA sequence: TGTGCCAGCAGCTTAGGTAGCGGGGGTCCGCAGTATTTT.

This chain links TRBV12-3 or TRBV12-4 with TRBJ2-7, with 10 nucleotides matching TRBD1. The CDR3 sequence is 14 residues long. The ends lost 6 bases at V and 2 bases at J; junction bases unmatched: 4. The DNA for the CDR3 is TGTGCCAGCAGCCCGGGACAGGGGACCTACGAGCAGTACTTC. This sequence encodes CASSPGQGTYEQYF.

This clonotype was counted at least ten times. At one end the junction does not follow the germline gene, possibly because of a read error. The chain couples TRBV7-2 to TRBJ2-7, with 15 bases matching TRBD2. The CDR3 is 13 residues long. Germline V gene lookup returns CDR1 SGHTA and CDR2 FQGNSA. CDR3 region: CASSAGLAGGPSF. The CDR3 DNA follows: TGTGCCAGCAGCGCCGGACTAGCGGGAGGGCCGTCGTTC.

This clonotype has a handful of counts. The J gene is TRBJ1-1, the V gene TRBV18; D call uncertain. CDR1 and CDR2 (germline): KGHSH, LQKENI. Trimming removed 3 bases at V and 3 bases at J, with 11 bases between. This CDR3 comprises 14 residues. This CDR3 is CASSPSPADTEAFF. The CDR3 coding sequence is TGTGCCAGCTCACCTAGTCCCGCGGACACTGAAGCTTTCTTT.

This clonotype was observed a handful of times. CDR3 sequence (DNA): TGTGCCAGCAGCTTAGTGGGAGAGAATCAAGAGACCCAGTACTTC. This sequence encodes CASSLVGENQETQYF. The V gene is TRBV7-9, the J gene TRBJ2-5; tentatively, D is TRBD2 (5 bases). V dropped 1 base and J dropped 2 bases, with 11 bases sitting between them. The length of the CDR3 is 15 residues. Germline V lookup: CDR1 SEHNR, CDR2 FQNEAQ (reference sequence).

The gene calls are TRBV4-1 and TRBJ2-5, with 8 nucleotides matching TRBD2. Per the germline V gene, CDR1 is MGHRA and CDR2 is YSYEKL. Trimming took 3 bases from V and 2 from J; bases not matched to a gene: 5. This CDR3 comprises 15 residues. CDR3 sequence: CASSHETSEQETQYF. CDR3 bases: TGCGCCAGCAGCCATGAGACTAGCGAGCAAGAGACCCAGTACTTC.

This clonotype was detected a few times. The CDR3 DNA reads as TGTGCCAGCAGCTTATCCGGACTAGGGAGCTACAATGAGCAGTTCTTC. Encoded protein: CASSLSGLGSYNEQFF. The chain recombines TRBV7-9 with TRBJ2-1, with 7 bases identical to TRBD2. The CDR3 totals 16 residues. Trimming removed 2 bases from V and 3 bases from J; junction bases left unmatched: 7. Germline CDR1 is SEHNR and CDR2 is FQNEAQ (reference sequence).

The rearrangement uses TRBV7-2 and TRBJ2-3; a possible D gene is TRBD2 (6 bases). Germline values: CDR1 SGHTA, CDR2 FQGNSA. Trimming left V 8 bases short and J 1 base short, with 10 bases between. The CDR3 contains 13 residues. The CDR3 sequence: CASGSSGTDTQYF. CDR3 sequence (DNA): TGTGCCAGCGGTTCTAGCGGCACAGATACGCAGTATTTT.

The chain has TRBV12-3 or TRBV12-4 and TRBJ1-6; TRBD1 aligns across 8 bases. This CDR3 has 14 amino acids. The trim removed 6 bases at V and 8 bases at J, leaving 6 bases unmatched. The CDR3 DNA is TGTGCCAGCAGCAAACAGGGGGTTGATTCACCCCTCCACTTT. This gives the protein CASSKQGVDSPLHF.

CDR3 sequence (DNA): TGCGCCAGCAGCCGACTAGCGGGGGGCCCGAGCACAGATACGCAGTATTTT. Protein product: CASSRLAGGPSTDTQYF. This chain joins TRBV4-1 and TRBJ2-3; 13 nucleotides line up with TRBD2. V lost 4 bases and J lost 0; bases outside the gene matches: 4. Germline loops: CDR1 MGHRA, CDR2 YSYEKL. This CDR3 comprises 17 residues.

This clonotype has a handful of counts. The rearrangement joins TRBV20-1 to TRBJ1-1, with 8 bases lining up with TRBD1. The germline V gene encodes CDR1 DFQATT and CDR2 SNEGSKA (reference sequence). The J segment lost 5 bases and the V segment lost 5 bases, leaving 10 bases of the junction unmatched. The CDR3 is made up of 14 amino acids. The CDR3 nucleotides read TGCAGTGCTCGAAGGACAGGGTTTATTACTGAAGCTTTCTTT. Protein product: CSARRTGFITEAFF.

V usage is TRBV10-3 and J usage is TRBJ1-5; no clear D gene. The V and J ends lost 7 bases and 0 bases respectively, with 7 bases between them. CDR3 length equals 13 residues. Germline-derived CDR1 and CDR2 are ENHRY and SYGVKD. CDR3 sequence reads: CAITQDSNQPQHF. DNA for the CDR3: TGTGCCATCACTCAGGATAGCAATCAGCCCCAGCATTTT.

The V gene is TRBV3-1, the J gene TRBJ2-7; a weak D match, TRBD1 (6 bases). CDR1 LGHDT and CDR2 YNNKEL come from the germline V gene (reference sequence). This CDR3 contains 13 residues. V lost 3 bases and J 5 bases, leaving 11 bases between the germline ends. CDR3 nucleotides: TGTGCCAGCAGCCACCAGGGGATGCACGAGCAGTACTTC. Its translation is CASSHQGMHEQYF.

The chain recombines TRBV14 with TRBJ1-6; D perhaps matches TRBD1 (6 bases). This CDR3 contains 13 residues. V shed 3 bases and J shed 7 bases, with 7 bases lying between them. CDR1 SGHDN and CDR2 FVKESK come from the germline V gene. The CDR3 here is CASSHTGNSPLHF. DNA for the CDR3: TGTGCCAGCAGCCACACAGGGAATTCACCCCTCCACTTT. The whole variable domain, filled in from reference TRBV14 and TRBJ1-6, reads EAGVTQFPSHSVIEKGQTVTLRCDPISGHDNLYWYRRVMGKEIKFLLHFVKESKQDESGMPNNRFLAERTGGTYSTLKVQPAELEDSGVYFCASSHTGNSPLHFGNGTRLTVT.

This chain joins TRBV6-6 and TRBJ2-5, with D possibly TRBD2 on 6 matching bases. This CDR3 contains 14 residues. Between the trimmed V and J ends, which lost 9 bases and 4 bases, there was a span of 18 bases. CDR1 and CDR2 from the germline V gene are MNHNY and SVGAGI (reference sequence). The CDR3, as DNA: TGTGCCAGTCCCCGGGAGCAGGGTAGAGAGACCCAGTACTTC. It translates to CASPREQGRETQYF.

This clonotype was observed a handful of times. The chain uses TRBV10-2 and TRBJ2-1; 9 bases align to TRBD2. Per the germline V gene, CDR1 is WSHSY and CDR2 is SAAADI. This CDR3 has 16 residues. V lost 3 bases, J lost 9 bases, and 12 bases stayed unmatched. CDR3 nucleotides: TGCGCCAGCAGTGACCCCCGGGGTAGCGGGAGAGGTGAGCAGTTCTTC. Protein product: CASSDPRGSGRGEQFF.

This clonotype was counted between two and nine times. The chain uses TRBV19 and TRBJ1-5; D not certain. CDR1 and CDR2 from the germline V gene are LNHDA and SQIVND (reference sequence). This CDR3 comprises 14 residues. V lost 5 bases and J 5 bases, leaving 13 bases between the germline ends. CDR3 DNA: TGTGCCAGTAGTCCGCCACATAGAGATCAGCCCCAGCATTTT. Residues: CASSPPHRDQPQHF.